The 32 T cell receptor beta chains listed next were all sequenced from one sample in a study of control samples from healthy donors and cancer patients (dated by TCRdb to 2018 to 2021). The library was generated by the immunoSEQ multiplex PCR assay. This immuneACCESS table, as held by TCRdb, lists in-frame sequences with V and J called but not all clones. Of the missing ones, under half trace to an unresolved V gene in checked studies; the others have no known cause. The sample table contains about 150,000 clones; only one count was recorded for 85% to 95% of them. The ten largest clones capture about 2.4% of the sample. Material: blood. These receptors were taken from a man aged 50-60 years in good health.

This chain's CDR3 is CASSHGTSGNYEQYF. DNA for the CDR3: TGTGCCAGCAGCCATGGGACTAGCGGGAACTACGAGCAGTACTTC. This sequence joins TRBV3-1 (or the pseudogene TRBV3-2) and TRBJ2-7; 13 positions agree with TRBD2. Germline V lookup: CDR1 LGHDT, CDR2 YNNKEL (reference sequence). The length of the CDR3 is 15 residues. J gave up 3 bases and V 3 bases, and 2 bases lay outside the gene matches.

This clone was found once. The CDR3 DNA follows: TGTGCCTGTACAGCAGGGGTCGGGTACAATGAGCAGTTCTTC. Amino acid sequence: CACTAGVGYNEQFF. The chain couples TRBV30 to TRBJ2-1, with a weak D call TRBD1 (6 bases). Germline assignment: CDR1 GTSNPN and CDR2 SVGIG (reference sequence). Trimming took off 6 bases at V and 4 bases at J, with 16 bases between the two ends. The CDR3 has 14 amino acids.

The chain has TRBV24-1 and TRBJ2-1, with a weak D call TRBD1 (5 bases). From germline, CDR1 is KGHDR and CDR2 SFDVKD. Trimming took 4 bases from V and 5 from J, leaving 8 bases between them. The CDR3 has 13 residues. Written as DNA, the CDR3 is TGTGCCACCAGTGACCCGACAGACAATGAGCAGTTCTTC. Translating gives CATSDPTDNEQFF.

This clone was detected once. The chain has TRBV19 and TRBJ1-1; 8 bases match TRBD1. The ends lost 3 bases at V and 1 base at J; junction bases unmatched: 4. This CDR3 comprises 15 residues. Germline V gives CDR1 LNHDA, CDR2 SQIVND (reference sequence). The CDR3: CASSIGGTGNTEAFF. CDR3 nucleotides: TGTGCCAGTAGTATTGGGGGGACAGGGAACACTGAAGCTTTCTTT.

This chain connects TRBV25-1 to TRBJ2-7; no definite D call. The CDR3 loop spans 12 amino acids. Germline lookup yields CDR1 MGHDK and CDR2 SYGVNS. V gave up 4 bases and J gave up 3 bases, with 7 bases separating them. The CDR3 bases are TGTGCCAGCAGTGGAAACATCTACGAGCAGTACTTC. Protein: CASSGNIYEQYF.

The CDR3 DNA is TGTGCCAGCAGGGGACTTGGGACCGGGGAGCTGTTTTTT. Protein product: CASRGLGTGELFF. The chain uses TRBV27 and TRBJ2-2; tentatively, D is TRBD2 (6 bases). Per the germline V gene, CDR1 is MNHEY and CDR2 is SMNVEV (reference sequence). The CDR3 contains 13 residues. V was pared by 6 bases and J by 5 bases, with 10 bases between.

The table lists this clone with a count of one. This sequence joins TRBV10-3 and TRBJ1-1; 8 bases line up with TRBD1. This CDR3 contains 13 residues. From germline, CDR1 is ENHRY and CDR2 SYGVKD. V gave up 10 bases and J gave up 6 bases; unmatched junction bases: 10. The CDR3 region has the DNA TGTGCCACCAGGGGGCAGGGCAAGGCTGAAGCTTTCTTT. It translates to CATRGQGKAEAFF.

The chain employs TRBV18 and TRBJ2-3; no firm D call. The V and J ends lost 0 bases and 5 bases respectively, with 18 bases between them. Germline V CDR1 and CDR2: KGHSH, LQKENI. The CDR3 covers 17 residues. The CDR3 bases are TGTGCCAGCTCACCACCGGAACGCAGAACCCCCGAAGATACGCAGTATTTT. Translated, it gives CASSPPERRTPEDTQYF.

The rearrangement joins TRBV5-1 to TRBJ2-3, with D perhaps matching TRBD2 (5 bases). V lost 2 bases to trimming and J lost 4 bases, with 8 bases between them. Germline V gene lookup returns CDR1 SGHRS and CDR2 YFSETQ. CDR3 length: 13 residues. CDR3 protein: CASSFGESDTQYF. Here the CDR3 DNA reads TGCGCCAGCAGCTTCGGGGAGTCAGATACGCAGTATTTT.

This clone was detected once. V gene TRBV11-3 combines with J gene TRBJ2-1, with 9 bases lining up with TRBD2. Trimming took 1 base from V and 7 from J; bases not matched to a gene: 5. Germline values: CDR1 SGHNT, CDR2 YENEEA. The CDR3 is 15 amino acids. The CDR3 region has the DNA TGTGCCAGCAGCTTAGGCGGGACTAGCCGGAATGAGCAGTTCTTC. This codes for CASSLGGTSRNEQFF.

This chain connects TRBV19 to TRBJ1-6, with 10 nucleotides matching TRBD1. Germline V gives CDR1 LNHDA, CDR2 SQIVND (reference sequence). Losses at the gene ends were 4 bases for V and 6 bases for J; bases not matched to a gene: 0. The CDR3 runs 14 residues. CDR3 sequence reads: CASSRDRGNSPLHF. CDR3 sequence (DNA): TGTGCCAGTAGTAGGGACAGGGGTAATTCACCCCTCCACTTT.

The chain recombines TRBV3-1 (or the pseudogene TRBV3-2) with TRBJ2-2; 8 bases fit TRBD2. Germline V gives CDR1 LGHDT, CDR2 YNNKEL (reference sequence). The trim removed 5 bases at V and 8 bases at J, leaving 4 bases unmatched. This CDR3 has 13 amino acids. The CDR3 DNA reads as TGTGCCAGCAGCTTCAGCGGGAGTGGGGAGCTGTTTTTT. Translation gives CASSFSGSGELFF.

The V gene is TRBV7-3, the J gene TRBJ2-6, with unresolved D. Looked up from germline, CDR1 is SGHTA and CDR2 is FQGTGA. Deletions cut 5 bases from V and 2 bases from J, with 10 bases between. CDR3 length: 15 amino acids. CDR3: CASSLSAPGANVLTF. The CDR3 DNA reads TGTGCCAGCAGCCTAAGCGCACCTGGGGCCAACGTCCTGACTTTC.

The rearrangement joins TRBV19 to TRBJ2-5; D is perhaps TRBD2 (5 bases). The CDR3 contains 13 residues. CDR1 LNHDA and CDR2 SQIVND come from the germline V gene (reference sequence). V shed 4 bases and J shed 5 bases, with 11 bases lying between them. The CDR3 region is CASSTTSGETQYF. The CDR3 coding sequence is TGTGCCAGTAGTACCACTAGTGGGGAGACCCAGTACTTC. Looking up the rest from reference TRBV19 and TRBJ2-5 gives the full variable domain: DGGITQSPKYLFRKEGQNVTLSCEQNLNHDAMYWYRQDPGQGLRLIYYSQIVNDFQKGDIAEGYSVSREKKESFPLTVTSAQKNPTAFYLCASSTTSGETQYFGPGTRLLVL.

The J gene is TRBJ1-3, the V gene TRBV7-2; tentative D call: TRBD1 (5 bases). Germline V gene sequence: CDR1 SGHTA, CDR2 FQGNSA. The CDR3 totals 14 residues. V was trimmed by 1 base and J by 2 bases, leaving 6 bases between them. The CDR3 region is CASSLGRAGNTIYF. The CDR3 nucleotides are TGTGCCAGCAGCTTAGGCAGGGCTGGAAACACCATATATTTT.

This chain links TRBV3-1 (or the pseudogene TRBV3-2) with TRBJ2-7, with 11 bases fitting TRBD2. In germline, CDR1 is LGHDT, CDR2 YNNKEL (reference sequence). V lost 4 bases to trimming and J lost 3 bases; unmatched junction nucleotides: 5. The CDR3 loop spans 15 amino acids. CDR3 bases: TGTGCCAGCAGCCCCCGGCTAGCGGGAGGCTACGAGCAGTACTTC. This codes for CASSPRLAGGYEQYF.

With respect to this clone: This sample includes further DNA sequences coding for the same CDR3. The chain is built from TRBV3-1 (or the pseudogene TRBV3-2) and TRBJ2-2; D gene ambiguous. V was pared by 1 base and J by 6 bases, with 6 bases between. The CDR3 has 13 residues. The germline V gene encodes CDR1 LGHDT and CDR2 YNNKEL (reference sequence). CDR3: CASSQVEAGELFF. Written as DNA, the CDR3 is TGTGCCAGCAGCCAAGTCGAGGCCGGGGAGCTGTTTTTT.

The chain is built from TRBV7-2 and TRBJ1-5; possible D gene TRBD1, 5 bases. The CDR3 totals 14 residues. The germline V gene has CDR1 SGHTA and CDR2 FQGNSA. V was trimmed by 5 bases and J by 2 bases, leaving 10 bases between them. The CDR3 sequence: CASSVGRGNQPQHF. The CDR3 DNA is TGTGCCAGCAGCGTGGGACGGGGCAATCAGCCCCAGCATTTT.

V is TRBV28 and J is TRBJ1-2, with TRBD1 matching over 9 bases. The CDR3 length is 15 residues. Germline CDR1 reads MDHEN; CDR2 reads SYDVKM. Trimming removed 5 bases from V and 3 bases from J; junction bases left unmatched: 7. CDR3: CASSTPGQGHYGYTF. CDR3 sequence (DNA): TGTGCCAGCAGTACTCCGGGACAGGGACACTATGGCTACACCTTC.

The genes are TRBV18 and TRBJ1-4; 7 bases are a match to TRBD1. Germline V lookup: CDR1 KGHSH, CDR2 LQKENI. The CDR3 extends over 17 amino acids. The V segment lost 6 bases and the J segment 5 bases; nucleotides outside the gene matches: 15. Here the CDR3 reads CASSAAWVRGQNEKLFF. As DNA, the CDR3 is TGTGCCAGCTCCGCGGCTTGGGTGAGGGGGCAGAATGAAAAACTGTTTTTT.

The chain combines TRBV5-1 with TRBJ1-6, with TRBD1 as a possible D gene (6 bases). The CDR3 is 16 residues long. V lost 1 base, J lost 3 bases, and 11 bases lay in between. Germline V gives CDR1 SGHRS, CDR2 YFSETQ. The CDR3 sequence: CASSLLGDNYNSPLHF. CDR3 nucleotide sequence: TGCGCCAGCAGCTTGTTGGGGGACAACTATAATTCACCCCTCCACTTT.

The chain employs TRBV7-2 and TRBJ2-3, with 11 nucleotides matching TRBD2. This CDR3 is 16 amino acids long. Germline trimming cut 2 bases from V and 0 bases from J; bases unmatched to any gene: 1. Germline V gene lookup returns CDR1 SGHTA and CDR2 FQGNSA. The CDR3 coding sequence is TGTGCCAGCAGCTTAAGACTAGCGGGAAGCACAGATACGCAGTATTTT. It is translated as CASSLRLAGSTDTQYF. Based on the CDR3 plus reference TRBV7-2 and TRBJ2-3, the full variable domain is GAGVSQSPSNKVTEKGKDVELRCDPISGHTALYWYRQSLGQGLEFLIYFQGNSAPDKSGLPSDRFSAERTGGSVSTLTIQRTQQEDSAVYLCASSLRLAGSTDTQYFGPGTRLTVL.

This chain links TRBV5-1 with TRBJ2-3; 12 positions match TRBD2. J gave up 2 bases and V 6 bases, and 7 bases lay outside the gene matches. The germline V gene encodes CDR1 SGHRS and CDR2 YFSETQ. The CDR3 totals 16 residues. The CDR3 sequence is CASTPTSGRSTDTQYF. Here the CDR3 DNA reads TGCGCCAGCACCCCGACTAGCGGGAGATCCACAGATACGCAGTATTTT.

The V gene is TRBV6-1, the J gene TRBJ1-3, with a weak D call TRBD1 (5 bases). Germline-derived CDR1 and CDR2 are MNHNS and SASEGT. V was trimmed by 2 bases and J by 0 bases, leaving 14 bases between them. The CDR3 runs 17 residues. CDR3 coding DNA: TGTGCCAGCAGTGAAACAGTCAGACAGCCCTCTGGAAACACCATATATTTT. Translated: CASSETVRQPSGNTIYF.

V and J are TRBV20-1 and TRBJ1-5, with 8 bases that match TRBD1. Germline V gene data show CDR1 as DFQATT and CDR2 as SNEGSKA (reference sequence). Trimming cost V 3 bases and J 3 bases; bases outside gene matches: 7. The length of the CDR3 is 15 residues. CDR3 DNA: TGCAGTGCTAGTAGGACAGGGAGTGACAATCAGCCCCAGCATTTT. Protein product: CSASRTGSDNQPQHF.

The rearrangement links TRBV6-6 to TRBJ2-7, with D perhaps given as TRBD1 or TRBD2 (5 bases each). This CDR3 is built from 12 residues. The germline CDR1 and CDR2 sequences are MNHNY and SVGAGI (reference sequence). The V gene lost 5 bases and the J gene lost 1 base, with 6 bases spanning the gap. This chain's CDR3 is CASSGTSYEQYF. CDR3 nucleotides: TGTGCCAGCAGTGGGACGTCCTACGAGCAGTACTTC.

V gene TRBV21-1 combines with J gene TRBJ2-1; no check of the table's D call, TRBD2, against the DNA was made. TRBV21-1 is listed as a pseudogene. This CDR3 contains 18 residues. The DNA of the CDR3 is TGTGCCAGCAGCAAAGGAAGACTAGTGGGTGTTGTATACAATGAGCAGTTCTTC. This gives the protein CASSKGRLVGVVYNEQFF.

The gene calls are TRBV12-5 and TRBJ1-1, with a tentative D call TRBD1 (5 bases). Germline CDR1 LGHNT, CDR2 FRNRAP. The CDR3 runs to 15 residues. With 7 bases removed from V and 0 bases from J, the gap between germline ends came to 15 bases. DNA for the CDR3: TGTGCTAGTGAGGGCCCGGACAACATGAACACTGAAGCTTTCTTT. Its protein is CASEGPDNMNTEAFF.

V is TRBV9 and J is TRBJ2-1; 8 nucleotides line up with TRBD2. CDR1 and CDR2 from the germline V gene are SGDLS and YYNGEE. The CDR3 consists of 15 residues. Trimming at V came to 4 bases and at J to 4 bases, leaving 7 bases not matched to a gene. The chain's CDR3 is CASSLSGSWYNEQFF. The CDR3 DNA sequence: TGTGCCAGCAGCCTCAGCGGGAGTTGGTACAATGAGCAGTTCTTC.

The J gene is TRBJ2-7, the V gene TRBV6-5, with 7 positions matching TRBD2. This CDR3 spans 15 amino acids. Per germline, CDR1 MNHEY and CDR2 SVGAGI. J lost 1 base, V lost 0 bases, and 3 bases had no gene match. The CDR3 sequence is CASSYSYGGSYEQYF. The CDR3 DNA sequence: TGTGCCAGCAGTTACTCGTACGGGGGGTCCTACGAGCAGTACTTC.

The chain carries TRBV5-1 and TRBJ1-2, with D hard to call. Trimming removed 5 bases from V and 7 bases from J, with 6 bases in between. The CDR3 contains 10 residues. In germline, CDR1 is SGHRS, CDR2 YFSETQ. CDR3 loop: CASRVGGYTF. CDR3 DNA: TGCGCCAGCAGGGTCGGTGGCTACACCTTC.

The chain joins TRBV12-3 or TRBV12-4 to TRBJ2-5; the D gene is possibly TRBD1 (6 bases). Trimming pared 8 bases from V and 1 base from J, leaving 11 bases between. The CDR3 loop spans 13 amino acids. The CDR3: CASALQGQETQYF. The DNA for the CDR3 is TGTGCCAGCGCACTACAGGGCCAAGAGACCCAGTACTTC.